This T cell receptor beta chain derives from a study of Ad26.COV2.S vaccination and SARS-CoV-2 variants. Study findings and constraints: Reports say spike-specific CD8+ and CD4+ T cell responses covered substantial breadth after vaccination.

The CDR3 is 15 amino acids. Germline-derived CDR1 and CDR2 are SNHLY and FYNNEI. The ends lost 0 bases at V and 2 bases at J; junction bases unmatched: 3. The repertoire was sequenced with immunoSEQ multiplex PCR; TCRdb's copy has only in-frame clones and lacks some. The sample has about 350,000 clones; 75% to 90% are singletons. The sample's treatment: about 20 received Ad26.COV2.S at low or high dose, single or two shots; five or six received placebo; per-sample allocation not given. The investigators took samples on day 63 after the first vaccine or placebo injection. Donor was an adult aged 18-55 years in Boston. It was Wuhan-strain SARS-CoV-2 spike that the Ad26 vaccine vector expressed. This clone was observed many times. What it recognizes is unknown.

This clonotype originated in a person between 18 and 59 years old who received the Ad26.COV2.S COVID-19 vaccine or a placebo. Sequencing was performed on peripheral blood, taken in a trial of Ad26.COV2.S vaccine versus placebo. The chain employs TRBV2 and TRBJ2-7; TRBD2 aligns across 8 bases. The CDR3 loop reads CASSEAPGLAYEQYF. The CDR3 DNA is TGTGCCAGCAGTGAAGCCCCGGGACTAGCCTACGAGCAGTACTTC.